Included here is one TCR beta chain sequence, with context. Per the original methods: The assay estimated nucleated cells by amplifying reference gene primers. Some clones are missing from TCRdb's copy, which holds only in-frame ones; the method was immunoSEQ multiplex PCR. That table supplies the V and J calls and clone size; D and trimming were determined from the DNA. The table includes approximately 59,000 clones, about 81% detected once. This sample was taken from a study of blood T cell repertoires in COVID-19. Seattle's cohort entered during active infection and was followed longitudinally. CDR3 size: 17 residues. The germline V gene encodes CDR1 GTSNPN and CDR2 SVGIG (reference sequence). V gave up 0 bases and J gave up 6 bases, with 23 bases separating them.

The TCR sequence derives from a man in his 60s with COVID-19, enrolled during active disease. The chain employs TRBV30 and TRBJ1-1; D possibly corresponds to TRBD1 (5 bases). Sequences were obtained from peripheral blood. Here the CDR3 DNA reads TGTGCCTGGAGTGTACCCGATAGCAACGGGGGAGGGCCTGAAGCTTTCTTT. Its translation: CAWSVPDSNGGGPEAFF.